This is a list of T cell receptor beta chains from one sample in a study of cytomegalovirus exposure and HLA in healthy donors. Profiling relied on immunoSEQ multiplex PCR, and the TCRdb table lists in-frame clones only, not all of them. This table holds 77,000 or so clones, about 79% found once. Sequences were obtained from PBMCs. The receptors were sampled from a middle-aged man in good health and CMV-seronegative. Each CDR3 is given with its conserved first and last residue. A D gene is named only where the DNA matches it firmly. Not all rows give a size; the values are once, few, many and, for expanded clones, a class.

>TRBV9|TRBD1|TRBJ1-4|-
TGTGCCAGCAGCGTAGCAGGGGGCCATGAAAAACTGTTTTTT
CASSVAGGHEKLFF
>TRBV29-1|-|TRBJ2-1|-
TGCAGCGTGAGACAGCTGTTCTACAATGAGCAGTTCTTC
CSVRQLFYNEQFF
>TRBV15|TRBD1|TRBJ2-1|-
TGTGCCACCAGCAGACTCGGACAGGGGGGCTACAATGAGCAGTTCTTC
CATSRLGQGGYNEQFF
>TRBV6-5|-|TRBJ2-1|-
TGTGCCAGCAGTTATCTAGCGAGCTCCTACAATGAGCAGTTCTTC
CASSYLASSYNEQFF
>TRBV7-9|TRBD1|TRBJ1-2|-
TGTTCCAGCAGCGAAAAAGGACAGGGTTATGGCTACACCTTC
CSSSEKGQGYGYTF
>TRBV4-2|TRBD2|TRBJ2-2|-
TGTGCCAGCAGCCCACTAGCGTCCGGGGAGCTGTTTTTT
CASSPLASGELFF
>TRBV27|TRBD2|TRBJ2-2|-
TGTGCCAGCAGTTTATTCCTAGCGGGAGTGAGAACCGGGGAGCTGTTTTTT
CASSLFLAGVRTGELFF
>TRBV15|-|TRBJ1-4|-
TGTGCCACCAGCAGAGAAGGGGCAACTAATGAAAAACTGTTTTTT
CATSREGATNEKLFF
>TRBV5-4|-|TRBJ2-7|-
TGTGCCAGCAGCCCGGACAGATCCTACGAGCAGTACTTC
CASSPDRSYEQYF
>TRBV27|-|TRBJ2-7|-
TGTGCCAGCAGTTTAGCCCGTACCGCTTACGAGCAGTACTTC
CASSLARTAYEQYF
>TRBV6-1|TRBD1|TRBJ1-2|once
TGTGCCAGCAGTCGGGACAGCCATGGCTACACCTTC
CASSRDSHGYTF
>TRBV9|TRBD2|TRBJ2-3|-
TGTGCCAGCAGCGTAGTGGCCAGCGGGACTGCAAATACGCAGTATTTT
CASSVVASGTANTQYF
>TRBV28|TRBD1|TRBJ1-5|-
TGTGCCAGCACCTTCGGACAGGTCAATCAGCCCCAGCATTTT
CASTFGQVNQPQHF
>TRBV5-1|TRBD2|TRBJ2-6|few
TGCGCCAGCAGCAGCGGGGCTGGGGCCAACGTCCTGACTTTC
CASSSGAGANVLTF
>TRBV27|-|TRBJ2-1|-
TGTGCCAGCAGCGAGGGGCGGGGCGCGAATTACAATGAGCAGTTCTTC
CASSEGRGANYNEQFF
>TRBV6-1|-|TRBJ2-7|-
TGTGCCAGCAGTGAAGCGCCGGTCTACGAGCAGTACTTC
CASSEAPVYEQYF
>TRBV27|-|TRBJ2-1|-
TGTGCCAGCAGTTTATCGTTTGGCGGGCAAAGGACAGCCCGTTACAATGAGCAGTTCTTC
CASSLSFGGQRTARYNEQFF
>TRBV9|TRBD1|TRBJ1-6|-
TGTGCCAGCAGCGCGTCGACAGGGCAGGGTTCACCCCTCCACTTT
CASSASTGQGSPLHF
>TRBV5-1|TRBD2|TRBJ2-5|-
TGCGCCAGCAGCTTGGAGCCTAGCGGGGGGAGGGAGACCCAGTACTTC
CASSLEPSGGRETQYF
>TRBV18|-|TRBJ1-1|-
TGTGCCAGCTCATCCCGGGACAAGCTAAACACTGAAGCTTTCTTT
CASSSRDKLNTEAFF
>TRBV5-1|-|TRBJ2-6|few
TGCGCCAGCAGCTTGGCAGGGGCAGGGAGAATTTCTGGGGCCAACGTCCTGACTTTC
CASSLAGAGRISGANVLTF
>TRBV28|-|TRBJ1-2|-
TGTGCCAGCAGACCACCCGGAGGCTATGGCTACACCTTC
CASRPPGGYGYTF
>TRBV6-4|-|TRBJ2-5|-
TGTGCCAGCAGTGACCGTCCGGAGGGGACCCAGTACTTC
CASSDRPEGTQYF
>TRBV12-5|-|TRBJ2-7|-
TGTGCTAGTGGAGGGACTGTTTCCTACGAGCAGTACTTC
CASGGTVSYEQYF
>TRBV19|TRBD2|TRBJ2-1|once
TGTGCCACTAACGAGAGAATGAGCGGGATATCTGGTGAGCAGTTCTTC
CATNERMSGISGEQFF
>TRBV9|TRBD1|TRBJ2-3|-
TGTGCCAGCAGCGTAGGGACAGGCGGCGCAGATACGCAGTATTTT
CASSVGTGGADTQYF
>TRBV2|TRBD1|TRBJ1-6|few
TGTGCCAGCAGTGATTACAGGGGAAGGTCACCCCTCCACTTT
CASSDYRGRSPLHF
>TRBV2|-|TRBJ2-1|-
TGTGCCAGCAGTCTCCAGGGGGGTTTCGATGAGCAGTTCTTC
CASSLQGGFDEQFF
>TRBV6-5|TRBD2|TRBJ2-2|once
TGTGCCAGCAGTTACGCGGGAGTGGCCGGGGAGCTGTTTTTT
CASSYAGVAGELFF
>TRBV7-9|-|TRBJ2-7|-
TGTGCCAGCAGCTTAAGGGCGGGACAGACTTACGAGCAGTGCTTC
CASSLRAGQTYEQCF
>TRBV7-9|-|TRBJ1-1|-
TGTGCCAGCAGCTTAGCTCGGCCGGGCACTGAAGCTTTCTTT
CASSLARPGTEAFF
>TRBV11-3|TRBD1|TRBJ2-2|few
TGTGCCAGCAGCTCCGGACAGGGGAACACCGGGGAGCTGTTTTTT
CASSSGQGNTGELFF
>TRBV5-1|TRBD2|TRBJ2-2|-
TGCGCCAGCTCGGGCAGCGGGAGGGGCGACACCGGGGAGCTGTTTTTT
CASSGSGRGDTGELFF
>TRBV13|TRBD1|TRBJ1-5|few
TGTGCCAGCAGCGCTGACAGGGGGCGGGGGCAGCCCCAGCATTTT
CASSADRGRGQPQHF
>TRBV7-3|TRBD2|TRBJ2-2|-
TGTGCCAGCAACCGACCCTCTAGCGGGAGGGCCAACTTCGTCGGGGAGCTGTTTTTT
CASNRPSSGRANFVGELFF
>TRBV4-1|TRBD1|TRBJ1-2|once
TGCGCCAGCAGCCCGGGTCTCACAGGGGGCCTTCACTATGGCTACACCTTC
CASSPGLTGGLHYGYTF
>TRBV12-5|TRBD1|TRBJ2-1|-
TGTGCTAGTGGTTTGGTAGTTACAATATCGGGACAGGGATTATTTGACCCAACAGCAGAGCAGTTCTTC
CASGLVVTISGQGLFDPTAEQFF
>TRBV19|-|TRBJ1-1|-
TGTGCCAGTCGTCCCACGAAAGGCGGGCTAGGGTCGAACACTGAAGCTTTCTTT
CASRPTKGGLGSNTEAFF
>TRBV7-9|TRBD2|TRBJ2-3|-
TGTGCCAGCAGCTTGGGACTAGCGCACGACACAGATACGCAGTATTTT
CASSLGLAHDTDTQYF
>TRBV25-1|TRBD1|TRBJ1-2|-
TGTGCCAGCAGTTCGGCTCCGGGACAGGGGGCGAATGGCTATGGCTACACCTTC
CASSSAPGQGANGYGYTF
>TRBV7-8|-|TRBJ2-2|few
TGTGCCAGCAGTGGCAGGGAGGCCGGGGAGCTGTTTTTT
CASSGREAGELFF
>TRBV28|TRBD2|TRBJ2-5|few
TGTGCCAGCAGTCATACTAGCGGGAGGGAAGAGACCCAGTACTTC
CASSHTSGREETQYF
>TRBV29-1|TRBD2|TRBJ2-2|-
TGCAGCGGGTCAACTAGCGGGAGTATGACCGGGGAGCTGTTTTTT
CSGSTSGSMTGELFF
>TRBV5-1|TRBD2|TRBJ2-5|-
TGCGCCAGCAGCTTGGCCGGGACTAGCGACGAGACCCAGTACTTC
CASSLAGTSDETQYF
>TRBV18|-|TRBJ1-2|-
TGTGCCAGCTCACGGGGGGGCGAGGATGACTATGGCTACACCTTC
CASSRGGEDDYGYTF
>TRBV28|-|TRBJ2-7|-
TGTGCCAGCAGTTTACCGGGAGAGCAGTACTTC
CASSLPGEQYF